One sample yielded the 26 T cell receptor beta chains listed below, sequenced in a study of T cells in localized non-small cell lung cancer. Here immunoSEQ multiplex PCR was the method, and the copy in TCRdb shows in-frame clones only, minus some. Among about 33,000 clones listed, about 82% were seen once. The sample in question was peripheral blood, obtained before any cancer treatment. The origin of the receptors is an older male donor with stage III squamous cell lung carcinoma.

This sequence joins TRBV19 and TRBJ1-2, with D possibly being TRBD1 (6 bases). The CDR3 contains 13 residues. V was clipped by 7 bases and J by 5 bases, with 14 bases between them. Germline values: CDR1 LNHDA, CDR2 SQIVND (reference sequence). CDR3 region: CASNPGTLYGYTF. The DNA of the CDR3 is TGTGCCAGTAACCCCGGGACACTGTATGGCTACACCTTC.

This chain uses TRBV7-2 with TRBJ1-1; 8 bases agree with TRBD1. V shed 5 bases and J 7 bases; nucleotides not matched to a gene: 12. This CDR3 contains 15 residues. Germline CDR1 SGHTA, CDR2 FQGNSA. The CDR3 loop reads CASSPPGQALFEAFF. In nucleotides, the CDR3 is TGTGCCAGCAGCCCACCGGGACAGGCTCTTTTTGAAGCTTTCTTT.

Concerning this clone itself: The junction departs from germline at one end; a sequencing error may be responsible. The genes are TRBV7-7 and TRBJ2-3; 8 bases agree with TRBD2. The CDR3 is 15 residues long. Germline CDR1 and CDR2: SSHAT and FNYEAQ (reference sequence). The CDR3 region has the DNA TGTGCTAGCAGCTTGGCTAGCGGGTTAGCAGATACGCAGTATTTT. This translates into CASSLASGLADTQYF.

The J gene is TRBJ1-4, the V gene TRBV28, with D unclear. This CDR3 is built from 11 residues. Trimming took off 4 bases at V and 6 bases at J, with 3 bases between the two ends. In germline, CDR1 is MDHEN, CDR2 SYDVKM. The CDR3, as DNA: TGTGCCAGCAGTTCAGATGAAAAACTGTTTTTT. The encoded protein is CASSSDEKLFF.

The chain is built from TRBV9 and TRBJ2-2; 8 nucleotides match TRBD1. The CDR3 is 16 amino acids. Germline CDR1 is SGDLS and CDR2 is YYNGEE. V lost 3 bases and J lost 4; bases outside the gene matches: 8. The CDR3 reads CASSALAGGTTGELFF. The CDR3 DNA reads TGTGCCAGCAGCGCCTTGGCAGGGGGCACCACCGGGGAGCTGTTTTTT. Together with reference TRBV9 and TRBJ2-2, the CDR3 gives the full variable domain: DSGVTQTPKHLITATGQRVTLRCSPRSGDLSVYWYQQSLDQGLQFLIQYYNGEERAKGNILERFSAQQFPDLHSELNLSSLELGDSALYFCASSALAGGTTGELFFGEGSRLTVL.

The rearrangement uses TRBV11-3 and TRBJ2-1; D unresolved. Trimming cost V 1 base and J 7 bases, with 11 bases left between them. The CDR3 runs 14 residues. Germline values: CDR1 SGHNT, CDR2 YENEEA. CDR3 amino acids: CASSLGGSQNEQFF. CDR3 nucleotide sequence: TGTGCCAGCAGCTTAGGTGGCAGCCAGAATGAGCAGTTCTTC.

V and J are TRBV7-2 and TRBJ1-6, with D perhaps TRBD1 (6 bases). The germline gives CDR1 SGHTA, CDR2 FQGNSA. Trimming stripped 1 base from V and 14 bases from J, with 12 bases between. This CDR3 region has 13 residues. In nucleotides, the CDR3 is TGTGCCAGCAGCTTAGATCTCGGGGGCTCCCTCCACTTT. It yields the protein CASSLDLGGSLHF.

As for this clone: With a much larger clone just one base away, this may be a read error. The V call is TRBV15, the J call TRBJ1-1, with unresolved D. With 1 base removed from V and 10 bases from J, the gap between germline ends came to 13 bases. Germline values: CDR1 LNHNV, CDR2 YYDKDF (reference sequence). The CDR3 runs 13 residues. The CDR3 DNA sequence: TGTGCCACCAGCAGAGCTGGGGAACGGGGAGCTTTCTTT. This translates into CATSRAGERGAFF. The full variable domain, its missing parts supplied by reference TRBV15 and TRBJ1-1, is DAMVIQNPRYQVTQFGKPVTLSCSQTLNHNVMYWYQQKSSQAPKLLFHYYDKDFNNEADTPDNFQSRRPNTSFCFLDIRSPGLGDTAMYLCATSRAGERGAFFGQGTRLTVV.

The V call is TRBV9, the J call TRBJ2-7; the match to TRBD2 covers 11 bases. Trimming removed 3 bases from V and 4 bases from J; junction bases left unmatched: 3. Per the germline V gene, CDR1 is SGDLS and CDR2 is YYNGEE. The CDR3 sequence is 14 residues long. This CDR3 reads CASSEGLAGYEQYF. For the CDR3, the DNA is TGTGCCAGCAGCGAAGGACTAGCGGGTTACGAGCAGTACTTC.

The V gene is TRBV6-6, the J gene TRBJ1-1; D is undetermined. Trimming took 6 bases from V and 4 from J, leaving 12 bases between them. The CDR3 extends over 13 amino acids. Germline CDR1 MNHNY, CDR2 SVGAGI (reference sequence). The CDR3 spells CASRPSTGTEAFF. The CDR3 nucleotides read TGTGCCAGCAGACCCTCTACTGGCACTGAAGCTTTCTTT.

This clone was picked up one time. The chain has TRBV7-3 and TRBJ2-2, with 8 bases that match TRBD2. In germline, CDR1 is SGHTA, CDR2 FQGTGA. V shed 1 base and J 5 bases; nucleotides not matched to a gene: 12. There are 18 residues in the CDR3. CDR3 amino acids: CASSLSPRGAGDTGELFF. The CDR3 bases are TGTGCCAGCAGCTTAAGCCCGCGGGGAGCGGGAGATACCGGGGAGCTGTTTTTT.

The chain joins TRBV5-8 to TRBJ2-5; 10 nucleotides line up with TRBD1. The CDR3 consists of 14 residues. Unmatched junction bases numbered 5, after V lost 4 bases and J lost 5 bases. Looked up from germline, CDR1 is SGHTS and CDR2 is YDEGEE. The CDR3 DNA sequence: TGTGCCAGCAGCAGGATGGACAGGGGGGAGACCCAGTACTTC. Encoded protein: CASSRMDRGETQYF.

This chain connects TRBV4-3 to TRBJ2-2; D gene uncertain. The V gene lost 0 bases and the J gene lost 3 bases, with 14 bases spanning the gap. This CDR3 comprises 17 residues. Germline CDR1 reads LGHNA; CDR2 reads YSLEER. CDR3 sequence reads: CASSQDYSGGDTGELFF. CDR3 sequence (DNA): TGCGCCAGCAGCCAAGATTATTCGGGTGGAGACACCGGGGAGCTGTTTTTT.

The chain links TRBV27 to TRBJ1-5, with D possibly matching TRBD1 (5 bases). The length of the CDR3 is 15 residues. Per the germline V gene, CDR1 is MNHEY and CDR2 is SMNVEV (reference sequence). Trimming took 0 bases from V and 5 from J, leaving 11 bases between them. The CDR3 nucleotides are TGTGCCAGCAGTTTATCGCGGGGGGGAGATCAGCCCCAGCATTTT. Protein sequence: CASSLSRGGDQPQHF.

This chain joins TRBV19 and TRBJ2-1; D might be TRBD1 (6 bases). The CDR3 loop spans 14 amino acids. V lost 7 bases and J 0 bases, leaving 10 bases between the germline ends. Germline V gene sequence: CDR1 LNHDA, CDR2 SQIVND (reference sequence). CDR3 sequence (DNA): TGTGCCAGTATGGGGGCTTCCTCCTACAATGAGCAGTTCTTC. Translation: CASMGASSYNEQFF. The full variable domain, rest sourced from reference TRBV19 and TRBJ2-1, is DGGITQSPKYLFRKEGQNVTLSCEQNLNHDAMYWYRQDPGQGLRLIYYSQIVNDFQKGDIAEGYSVSREKKESFPLTVTSAQKNPTAFYLCASMGASSYNEQFFGPGTRLTVL.

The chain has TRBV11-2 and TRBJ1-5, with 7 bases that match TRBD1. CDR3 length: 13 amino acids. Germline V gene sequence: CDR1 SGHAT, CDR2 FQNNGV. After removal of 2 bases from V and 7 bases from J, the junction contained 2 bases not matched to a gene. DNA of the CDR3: TGTGCCAGCAGCTTAACAGGGGACCAGCCCCAGCATTTT. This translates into CASSLTGDQPQHF.

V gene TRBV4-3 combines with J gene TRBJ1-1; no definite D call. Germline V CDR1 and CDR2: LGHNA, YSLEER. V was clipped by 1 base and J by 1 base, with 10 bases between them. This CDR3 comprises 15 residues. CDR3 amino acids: CASSQVGRSNTEAFF. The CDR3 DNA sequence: TGCGCCAGCAGCCAAGTAGGGAGGTCGAACACTGAAGCTTTCTTT.

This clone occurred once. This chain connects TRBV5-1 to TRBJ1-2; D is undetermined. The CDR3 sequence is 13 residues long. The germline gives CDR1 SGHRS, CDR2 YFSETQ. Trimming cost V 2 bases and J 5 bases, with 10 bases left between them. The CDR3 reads CASSFTGEYGYTF. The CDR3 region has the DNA TGCGCCAGCAGCTTTACTGGGGAATATGGCTACACCTTC.

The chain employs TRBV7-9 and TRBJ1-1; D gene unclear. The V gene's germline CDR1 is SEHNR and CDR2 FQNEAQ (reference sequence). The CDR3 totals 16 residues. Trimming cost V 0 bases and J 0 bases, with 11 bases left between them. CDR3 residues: CASSLAPGRLNTEAFF. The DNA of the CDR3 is TGTGCCAGCAGCTTAGCCCCTGGACGTTTGAACACTGAAGCTTTCTTT. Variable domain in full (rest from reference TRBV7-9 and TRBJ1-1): DTGVSQNPRHKITKRGQNVTFRCDPISEHNRLYWYRQTLGQGPEFLTYFQNEAQLEKSRLLSDRFSAERPKGSFSTLEIQRTEQGDSAMYLCASSLAPGRLNTEAFFGQGTRLTVV.

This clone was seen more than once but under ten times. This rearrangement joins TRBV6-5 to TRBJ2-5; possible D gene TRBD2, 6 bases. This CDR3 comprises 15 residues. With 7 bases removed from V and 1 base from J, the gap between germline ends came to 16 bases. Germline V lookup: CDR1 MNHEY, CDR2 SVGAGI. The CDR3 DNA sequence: TGTGCCAGCACCCCCCGATTGGGGGGCCAAGAGACCCAGTACTTC. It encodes CASTPRLGGQETQYF.

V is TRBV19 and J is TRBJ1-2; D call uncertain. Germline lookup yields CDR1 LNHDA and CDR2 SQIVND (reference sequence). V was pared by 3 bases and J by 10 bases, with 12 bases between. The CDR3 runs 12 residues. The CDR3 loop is CASSMGRTDYTF. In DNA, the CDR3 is TGTGCCAGTAGTATGGGTCGGACCGACTACACCTTC. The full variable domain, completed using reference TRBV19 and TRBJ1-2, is DGGITQSPKYLFRKEGQNVTLSCEQNLNHDAMYWYRQDPGQGLRLIYYSQIVNDFQKGDIAEGYSVSREKKESFPLTVTSAQKNPTAFYLCASSMGRTDYTFGSGTRLTVV.

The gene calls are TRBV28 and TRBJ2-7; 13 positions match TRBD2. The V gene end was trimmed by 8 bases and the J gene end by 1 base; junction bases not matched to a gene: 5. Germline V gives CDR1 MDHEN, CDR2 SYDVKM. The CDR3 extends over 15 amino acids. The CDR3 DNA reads TGTGCCAGCTTTGGACTAGCGGGAGAGTCCTACGAGCAGTACTTC. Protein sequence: CASFGLAGESYEQYF.

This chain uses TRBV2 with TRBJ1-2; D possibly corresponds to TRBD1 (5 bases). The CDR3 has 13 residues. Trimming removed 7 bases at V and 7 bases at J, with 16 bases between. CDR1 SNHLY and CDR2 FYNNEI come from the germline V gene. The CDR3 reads CASIFTGLGGYTF. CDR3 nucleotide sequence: TGTGCCAGCATATTTACGGGACTCGGTGGCTACACCTTC.

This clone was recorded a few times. CDR3: CASSSTRGYGELFF. The CDR3 DNA follows: TGTGCCAGCAGCTCAACTAGGGGATACGGGGAGCTGTTTTTT. The gene calls are TRBV7-9 and TRBJ2-2; D may match TRBD1 or TRBD2 (5 bases each). Between the trimmed V and J ends, which lost 4 bases and 7 bases, there was a span of 13 bases. CDR1 and CDR2 from the germline V gene are SEHNR and FQNEAQ (reference sequence). The CDR3 has 14 amino acids. Variable domain in full (rest from reference TRBV7-9 and TRBJ2-2): DTGVSQNPRHKITKRGQNVTFRCDPISEHNRLYWYRQTLGQGPEFLTYFQNEAQLEKSRLLSDRFSAERPKGSFSTLEIQRTEQGDSAMYLCASSSTRGYGELFFGEGSRLTVL.

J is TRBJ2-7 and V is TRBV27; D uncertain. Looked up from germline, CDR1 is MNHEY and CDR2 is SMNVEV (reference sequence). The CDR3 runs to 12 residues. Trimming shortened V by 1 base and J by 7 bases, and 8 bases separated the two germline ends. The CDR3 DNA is TGTGCCAGCAGTTTATTCGGGCGGGAGCAGTACTTC. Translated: CASSLFGREQYF.

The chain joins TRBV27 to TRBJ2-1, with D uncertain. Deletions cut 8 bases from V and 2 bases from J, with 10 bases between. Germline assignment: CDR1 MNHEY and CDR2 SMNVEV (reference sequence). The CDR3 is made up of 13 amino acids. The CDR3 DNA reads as TGTGCCAGCGGGGTTCGGACCTACAATGAGCAGTTCTTC. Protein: CASGVRTYNEQFF.